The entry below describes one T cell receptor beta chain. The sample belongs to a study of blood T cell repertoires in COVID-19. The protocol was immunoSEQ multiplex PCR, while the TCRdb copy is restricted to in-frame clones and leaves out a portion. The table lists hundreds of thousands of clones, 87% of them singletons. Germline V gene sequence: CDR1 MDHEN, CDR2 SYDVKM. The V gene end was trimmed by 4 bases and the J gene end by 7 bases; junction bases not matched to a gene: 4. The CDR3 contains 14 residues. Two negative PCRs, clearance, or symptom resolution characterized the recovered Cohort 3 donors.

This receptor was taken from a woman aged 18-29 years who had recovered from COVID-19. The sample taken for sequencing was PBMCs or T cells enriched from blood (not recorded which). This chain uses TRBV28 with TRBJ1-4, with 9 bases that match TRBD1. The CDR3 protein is CASSSGQGGEKLFF. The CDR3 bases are TGTGCCAGCAGTTCGGGACAGGGAGGTGAAAAACTGTTTTTT. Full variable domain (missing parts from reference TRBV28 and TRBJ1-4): DVKVTQSSRYLVKRTGEKVFLECVQDMDHENMFWYRQDPGLGLRLIYFSYDVKMKEKGDIPEGYSVSREKKERFSLILESASTNQTSMYLCASSSGQGGEKLFFGSGTQLSVL.